This T cell receptor (beta chain) was found in a study of CD8 T cells in Susac syndrome. Isolation of CD8+ and CD4+ T cells was performed negatively, whereas enrichment of TEMRA cells was done by FACS. Random hexamers primed reverse transcription of roughly 0.45 to 1 ug RNA. Amplification of TCR beta CDR3 by immunoSEQ multiplex PCR spanned 54 Vbeta and 13 Jbeta. A single record per CDR3 protein comes from TCRdb applying MiXCR to the immunoSEQ multiplex PCR reads. The sample carries 150,000 to 200,000 distinct CDR3 sequences, under 95% recorded once. Germline lookup yields CDR1 DFQATT and CDR2 SNEGSKA (reference sequence). The V gene lost 1 base and the J gene lost 2 bases, with 10 bases spanning the gap. CDR3 length: 14 amino acids. Note on this clonotype: Its antigen is still unknown.

Study observations and caveats: Repertoires of Susac syndrome CD4+ T cells lacked clonal expansion.

The chain is built from TRBV20-1 and TRBJ2-3, with TRBD2 as a possible D gene (6 bases). This receptor was taken from a human donor with Susac syndrome. Sequenced material: CD4+ T cells from PBMCs. The DNA of the CDR3 is TGCAGTGCTAGAGGGGGGGATTTCACAGATACGCAGTATTTT. Translation: CSARGGDFTDTQYF.